These T cell receptor beta chains were read from a single sample in a study of CD8 T cells in ankylosing spondylitis. TCRdb redid the calling of the 5' RACE reads with MiXCR, one entry per CDR3 protein. The table has hundreds of thousands of distinct CDR3 sequences, 25% to 30% seen once; the top ten hold about 1%. The sample taken for sequencing was blood, either unsorted or a sorted T cell fraction (not recorded which). These receptors came from a male donor with ankylosing spondylitis. Each CDR3 is given with its conserved first and last residue. Each record gives: V gene, CDR3 length, D gene, clone size, J gene, CDR3 protein, CDR3 DNA. A D gene is named only where the DNA matches it firmly. Size tells how often a clone was seen (once, few, many) or the class of an expanded clone, and some rows leave it out.

V: TRBV5-1
length: 13
D: .
size: .
J: TRBJ2-1
CDR3: CASSLREINEQFF
DNA: TGCGCCAGCAGCTTGCGGGAGATCAATGAGCAGTTCTTC

V: TRBV20-1
length: 13
D: .
size: .
J: TRBJ1-2
CDR3: CSAKYRANYGYTF
DNA: TGCAGTGCTAAATACAGGGCTAACTATGGCTACACCTTC

V: TRBV5-6
length: 15
D: TRBD1
size: .
J: TRBJ2-2
CDR3: CASSETGVDTGELFF
DNA: TGTGCCAGCAGCGAGACAGGGGTGGACACCGGGGAGCTGTTTTTT

V: TRBV29-1
length: 12
D: TRBD2
size: few
J: TRBJ2-7
CDR3: CSVEGLADEQYF
DNA: TGCAGCGTTGAGGGACTAGCCGACGAGCAGTACTTC

V: TRBV9
length: 16
D: TRBD2
size: .
J: TRBJ2-2
CDR3: CASSVGGSGRTGELFF
DNA: TGTGCCAGCAGCGTAGGTGGGAGCGGGAGGACCGGGGAGCTGTTTTTT

V: TRBV12-3/TRBV12-4
length: 12
D: .
size: many
J: TRBJ1-1
CDR3: CASSSRTSGAFF
DNA: TGTGCCAGCAGTTCAAGGACCTCAGGCGCTTTCTTT

V: TRBV19
length: 12
D: .
size: few
J: TRBJ1-1
CDR3: CASSIRGTEAFF
DNA: TGTGCCAGTAGTATCAGGGGCACTGAAGCTTTCTTT

V: TRBV28
length: 14
D: .
size: .
J: TRBJ1-5
CDR3: CASSLRGRNQPQHF
DNA: TGTGCCAGCAGCCTTCGGGGCAGAAATCAGCCCCAGCATTTT

V: TRBV7-9
length: 12
D: TRBD1
size: few
J: TRBJ1-2
CDR3: CASSWGQYGYTF
DNA: TGTGCCAGCAGCTGGGGACAGTATGGCTACACCTTC

V: TRBV15
length: 17
D: TRBD1
size: few
J: TRBJ1-6
CDR3: CATSGGQGGSYNSPLHF
DNA: TGTGCCACCAGCGGCGGACAGGGAGGATCCTATAATTCACCCCTCCACTTT

V: TRBV9
length: 14
D: .
size: few
J: TRBJ2-7
CDR3: CASSAGFLSYEQYF
DNA: TGTGCCAGCAGCGCCGGGTTCCTATCCTACGAGCAGTACTTC

V: TRBV6-1
length: 16
D: TRBD1
size: few
J: TRBJ2-1
CDR3: CASSLAGTGGRGEQFF
DNA: TGTGCCAGCAGTCTTGCAGGGACAGGGGGTCGGGGTGAGCAGTTCTTC

V: TRBV12-3/TRBV12-4
length: 12
D: .
size: .
J: TRBJ1-4
CDR3: CASFPGGGKLFF
DNA: TGTGCCAGCTTCCCGGGGGGGGGAAAACTGTTTTTT

V: TRBV5-1
length: 15
D: .
size: .
J: TRBJ1-6
CDR3: CASTPEGGENSPLHF
DNA: TGCGCCAGCACCCCGGAGGGGGGCGAGAATTCACCCCTCCACTTT

V: TRBV5-5
length: 15
D: TRBD1
size: .
J: TRBJ2-5
CDR3: CASSAAGTGEETQYF
DNA: TGTGCCAGCAGCGCCGCCGGGACAGGGGAAGAGACCCAGTACTTC

V: TRBV20-1
length: 17
D: TRBD2
size: many
J: TRBJ2-1
CDR3: CSASEAGGKGRKGEQFF
DNA: TGCAGTGCTAGTGAAGCGGGAGGAAAAGGAAGGAAGGGTGAGCAGTTCTTC

V: TRBV12-3/TRBV12-4
length: 14
D: TRBD1
size: few
J: TRBJ1-1
CDR3: CASSRTGWDTEAFF
DNA: TGTGCCAGCAGCCGGACAGGGTGGGACACTGAAGCTTTCTTT

V: TRBV7-2
length: 15
D: TRBD1
size: .
J: TRBJ2-7
CDR3: CASSSDSGQGNEQYF
DNA: TGTGCCAGCAGCTCTGACTCGGGACAGGGGAACGAGCAGTACTTC

V: TRBV5-1
length: 14
D: TRBD1
size: .
J: TRBJ2-3
CDR3: CASTPTGATDTQYF
DNA: TGCGCCAGCACCCCGACAGGGGCCACAGATACGCAGTATTTT

V: TRBV11-3
length: 15
D: TRBD2
size: .
J: TRBJ2-1
CDR3: CASSPRLAAHNEQFF
DNA: TGTGCCAGCAGCCCCAGACTAGCCGCACACAATGAGCAGTTCTTC

V: TRBV19
length: 17
D: .
size: once
J: TRBJ2-7
CDR3: CASSPHPGQRSSYEQYF
DNA: TGTGCCAGTAGTCCTCATCCGGGACAAAGGAGCTCCTACGAGCAGTACTTC

V: TRBV11-2
length: 15
D: TRBD2
size: few
J: TRBJ2-1
CDR3: CASHRAAGENNEQFF
DNA: TGTGCCAGCCACAGAGCGGCGGGAGAGAACAATGAGCAGTTCTTC

V: TRBV20-1
length: 14
D: .
size: few
J: TRBJ2-7
CDR3: CSASTFGGLYEQYF
DNA: TGCAGTGCTAGTACTTTCGGGGGGCTTTACGAGCAGTACTTC

V: TRBV29-1
length: 12
D: .
size: .
J: TRBJ2-4
CDR3: CSVAGKRNIQYF
DNA: TGCAGCGTAGCTGGGAAGCGAAACATTCAGTACTTC

V: TRBV3-1
length: 15
D: TRBD1
size: .
J: TRBJ1-2
CDR3: CASSQEGTGNYGYTF
DNA: TGTGCCAGCAGCCAAGAAGGGACAGGAAACTATGGCTACACCTTC

V: TRBV5-1
length: 16
D: TRBD2
size: few
J: TRBJ2-1
CDR3: CASSLVTSGPGNEQFF
DNA: TGCGCCAGCAGCTTGGTTACTAGCGGGCCGGGCAATGAGCAGTTCTTC

V: TRBV6-1
length: 15
D: .
size: .
J: TRBJ2-1
CDR3: CASSESRSSYNEQFF
DNA: TGTGCCAGCAGTGAATCTAGGAGCTCCTACAATGAGCAGTTCTTC

V: TRBV11-2
length: 15
D: .
size: few
J: TRBJ1-5
CDR3: CASSLDSQGPQPQHF
DNA: TGTGCCAGCAGCTTAGATTCTCAGGGCCCTCAGCCCCAGCATTTT

V: TRBV3-1
length: 15
D: TRBD1
size: few
J: TRBJ1-1
CDR3: CASSQDQGGSTEAFF
DNA: TGTGCCAGCAGCCAAGACCAAGGGGGCAGCACTGAAGCTTTCTTT

V: TRBV7-9
length: 14
D: .
size: .
J: TRBJ2-2
CDR3: CASSLVLDTGELFF
DNA: TGTGCCAGCAGCTTAGTGTTGGACACCGGGGAGCTGTTTTTT

V: TRBV7-2
length: 13
D: .
size: .
J: TRBJ1-5
CDR3: CASSLGDHQPQHF
DNA: TGTGCCAGCAGCTTAGGGGACCATCAGCCCCAGCATTTT

V: TRBV20-1
length: 15
D: .
size: .
J: TRBJ2-1
CDR3: CSARGIGGGYNEQFF
DNA: TGCAGTGCTAGGGGGATAGGAGGCGGGTACAATGAGCAGTTCTTC

V: TRBV20-1
length: 16
D: .
size: .
J: TRBJ2-7
CDR3: CSARDPSRGSIDEQYF
DNA: TGCAGTGCTAGAGATCCTTCAAGAGGGTCCATAGACGAGCAGTACTTC

V: TRBV20-1
length: 13
D: .
size: few
J: TRBJ2-5
CDR3: CSARKGALETQYF
DNA: TGCAGTGCAAGAAAAGGGGCCTTGGAGACCCAGTACTTC

V: TRBV12-3/TRBV12-4
length: 19
D: TRBD1
size: few
J: TRBJ2-4
CDR3: CASSSRRGQTILAKNIQYF
DNA: TGTGCCAGCAGCTCTCGTAGGGGACAGACGATACTAGCCAAAAACATTCAGTACTTC

V: TRBV15
length: 16
D: .
size: .
J: TRBJ1-1
CDR3: CATSRDSLLGNTEAFF
DNA: TGTGCCACCAGCAGAGATAGCCTTCTGGGGAACACTGAAGCTTTCTTT

V: TRBV5-1
length: 16
D: .
size: once
J: TRBJ1-6
CDR3: CASSLTGKMNNSPLHF
DNA: TGCGCCAGCAGCTTGACAGGGAAGATGAATAATTCACCCCTCCACTTT

V: TRBV30
length: 13
D: TRBD2
size: .
J: TRBJ2-3
CDR3: CAQEREGGDTQYF
DNA: TGTGCCCAAGAGCGGGAGGGTGGAGATACGCAGTATTTT

V: TRBV7-2
length: 14
D: .
size: .
J: TRBJ1-1
CDR3: CASSFNRDTTEAFF
DNA: TGTGCCAGCAGCTTTAATCGCGACACCACTGAAGCTTTCTTT

V: TRBV2
length: 14
D: .
size: many
J: TRBJ1-6
CDR3: CASSGLGSNSPLHF
DNA: TGTGCCAGCAGTGGATTAGGCTCTAATTCACCCCTCCACTTT

V: TRBV12-3/TRBV12-4
length: 15
D: .
size: .
J: TRBJ1-1
CDR3: CASSLRGAGNTEAFF
DNA: TGTGCCAGCAGTTTGAGGGGAGCTGGGAACACTGAAGCTTTCTTT

V: TRBV20-1
length: 15
D: TRBD1
size: few
J: TRBJ2-1
CDR3: CSARAGTGTDNEQFF
DNA: TGCAGTGCTAGAGCGGGGACAGGGACAGACAATGAGCAGTTCTTC

V: TRBV5-4
length: 15
D: .
size: .
J: TRBJ2-2
CDR3: CASSLGRGWTGELFF
DNA: TGTGCCAGCAGCTTGGGTAGGGGCTGGACCGGGGAGCTGTTTTTT

V: TRBV20-1
length: 10
D: .
size: .
J: TRBJ1-1
CDR3: CSASSIQAFF
DNA: TGCAGTGCTAGTTCTATCCAAGCTTTCTTT

V: TRBV7-2
length: 15
D: .
size: .
J: TRBJ2-3
CDR3: CASSSPTESPDTQYF
DNA: TGTGCCAGCAGCTCTCCTACAGAGAGCCCAGATACGCAGTATTTT

V: TRBV11-2
length: 16
D: TRBD2
size: few
J: TRBJ2-1
CDR3: CASSLAASGSWNEQFF
DNA: TGTGCCAGCAGCTTAGCGGCTAGCGGGAGTTGGAATGAGCAGTTCTTC

V: TRBV5-1
length: 14
D: TRBD1
size: .
J: TRBJ2-3
CDR3: CASSLPQGKDTQYF
DNA: TGCGCCAGCAGCTTGCCACAGGGGAAAGATACGCAGTATTTT

V: TRBV7-8
length: 16
D: TRBD1
size: .
J: TRBJ1-2
CDR3: CASSSGQGASRYGNTF
DNA: TGTGCCAGCAGTTCAGGACAGGGGGCATCTCGCTATGGCAACACCTTC

V: TRBV25-1
length: 15
D: TRBD2
size: .
J: TRBJ2-1
CDR3: CASSGLAGGYNEQFF
DNA: TGTGCCAGCAGTGGGCTAGCGGGAGGTTACAATGAGCAGTTCTTC

V: TRBV3-1
length: 18
D: .
size: .
J: TRBJ2-1
CDR3: CASSQDLPWGSSYNEQFF
DNA: TGTGCCAGCAGCCAAGATCTCCCGTGGGGAAGCTCCTACAATGAGCAGTTCTTC

V: TRBV7-9
length: 15
D: .
size: .
J: TRBJ1-3
CDR3: CASSSDRLRWDTIYF
DNA: TGTGCCAGCAGCTCGGACCGGCTGAGGTGGGACACCATATATTTT